This entry describes one T cell receptor beta chain. Its antigen is unknown. These data are taken from a study of T cell repertoires in cytomegalovirus infection. Background on the study: Matching HLA type and CMV infection were both indicated by public TCR beta signatures.

This CDR3 contains 16 residues. Germline V gives CDR1 DFQATT, CDR2 SNEGSKA (reference sequence). V was pared by 5 bases and J by 3 bases, with 20 bases between. Study-wide findings and caveats: Dominant in the ex vivo response were TCR beta clonotypes restricted by HLA-C and specific for CMV.

One entry per CDR3 protein results from TCRdb running MiXCR on the reads. This sample has more than 650,000 distinct CDR3 sequences; 35% to 45% occur once, and the top ten carry around 2.6%. The J gene is TRBJ2-1, the V gene TRBV20-1; a weak D match, TRBD2 (7 bases). Sequencing was done on a sample of PBMCs. The origin of this receptor is a human donor in good health (CMV status not recorded). Some clones in this sample may be carry-over from other donors' samples. CDR3: CSALVDGGGLYNEQFF. CDR3 in DNA: TGCAGTGCTTTGGTGGATGGGGGGGGCCTCTACAATGAGCAGTTCTTC.